The rows below give T cell receptor beta chains drawn from one sample of a study. TCRdb reanalysed the 5' RACE reads using MiXCR and keeps one entry per CDR3 protein. In the table there are roughly 7,800 distinct CDR3 sequences, approximately 15% of which are singletons. The sample taken for sequencing was memory CD4+ T cells sorted from blood. Receptor source: a female donor with breast cancer. CDR3s include the opening cysteine and the closing phenylalanine or tryptophan. The D gene is left open where the match is weak. A row's size may be missing; if present it is once, few, many or a size class.

J gene: TRBJ1-3; clone size: NA; D gene: NA; V gene: TRBV4-3; CDR3 DNA: TGCGCCAGCGGAAACAGTACGAGAAACACCATATATTTT; CDR3 protein: CASGNSTRNTIYF
J gene: TRBJ2-5; clone size: many; D gene: TRBD2; V gene: TRBV2; CDR3 DNA: TGTGCCAGCAGCGAGGGACTAGCGGGAGTTGGGCCCCAGTACTTC; CDR3 protein: CASSEGLAGVGPQYF
J gene: TRBJ2-4; clone size: medium-sized; D gene: TRBD1; V gene: TRBV28; CDR3 DNA: TGTGCCAGCAGTTTAGAGGGGGCGAACATTCAGTACTTC; CDR3 protein: CASSLEGANIQYF
J gene: TRBJ1-1; clone size: medium-sized; D gene: NA; V gene: TRBV20-1; CDR3 DNA: TGCAGTGCTAGATTCAGGACAGTAAACACTGAAGCTTTCTTT; CDR3 protein: CSARFRTVNTEAFF
J gene: TRBJ2-7; clone size: medium-sized; D gene: TRBD2; V gene: TRBV9; CDR3 DNA: TGTGCCAGCAGCATTAGCGGGGGCGTCTCCTACGAGCAGTACTTC; CDR3 protein: CASSISGGVSYEQYF
J gene: TRBJ1-4; clone size: once; D gene: TRBD1; V gene: TRBV20-1; CDR3 DNA: TGCAGTGCTAGGGACAGGGTCACCGCAACTAATGAAAAACTGTTTTTT; CDR3 protein: CSARDRVTATNEKLFF
J gene: TRBJ2-6; clone size: many; D gene: NA; V gene: TRBV10-2; CDR3 DNA: TGCGCCAGCAGGGACTCTGGGGCCAACGTCCTGACTTTC; CDR3 protein: CASRDSGANVLTF
J gene: TRBJ2-4; clone size: many; D gene: TRBD2; V gene: TRBV5-1; CDR3 DNA: TGCGCCAGCAGCTTGTCGGGAGGAAACATTCAGTACTTC; CDR3 protein: CASSLSGGNIQYF
J gene: TRBJ2-5; clone size: NA; D gene: TRBD1; V gene: TRBV2; CDR3 DNA: TGTGCCAGCAGCACCGGGACAGGGGTCGAGACCCAGTACTTC; CDR3 protein: CASSTGTGVETQYF
J gene: TRBJ1-1; clone size: medium-sized; D gene: NA; V gene: TRBV29-1; CDR3 DNA: TGCAGCGCCATAGTAACTGAAGCTTTCTTT; CDR3 protein: CSAIVTEAFF
J gene: TRBJ2-2; clone size: few; D gene: NA; V gene: TRBV25-1; CDR3 DNA: TGTGCCAGCAACCCCAGGGGTGGCGGGGAGCTGTTTTTT; CDR3 protein: CASNPRGGGELFF
J gene: TRBJ1-2; clone size: NA; D gene: NA; V gene: TRBV28; CDR3 DNA: TGTGCCAGCAGCACCTTCACGGGGGCCTCTAACTATGGCTACACCTTC; CDR3 protein: CASSTFTGASNYGYTF
J gene: TRBJ2-1; clone size: medium-sized; D gene: NA; V gene: TRBV24-1; CDR3 DNA: TGTGCCACCTCCGATGGGTTTCAGCCGAGCTCCTACAATGAGCAGTTCTTC; CDR3 protein: CATSDGFQPSSYNEQFF
J gene: TRBJ2-5; clone size: medium-sized; D gene: NA; V gene: TRBV5-5; CDR3 DNA: TGTGCCAGCAGCTTGGTCAGGGGCCGGGGGGAGACCCAGTACTTC; CDR3 protein: CASSLVRGRGETQYF
J gene: TRBJ1-2; clone size: NA; D gene: NA; V gene: TRBV5-1; CDR3 DNA: TGCGCCAGCAGCTTAAGGGATCGGAGAGATGGCTACACCTTC; CDR3 protein: CASSLRDRRDGYTF
J gene: TRBJ2-5; clone size: medium-sized; D gene: TRBD2; V gene: TRBV7-2; CDR3 DNA: TGTGCCAGCAGCTCTCTAAGCGGGGGGGCCAGGCGGGAGACCCAGTACTTC; CDR3 protein: CASSSLSGGARRETQYF
J gene: TRBJ1-1; clone size: many; D gene: NA; V gene: TRBV30; CDR3 DNA: TGTGCCTGGGGCAGGGGTGGTAGAGAAGCTTTCTTT; CDR3 protein: CAWGRGGREAFF
J gene: TRBJ2-1; clone size: medium-sized; D gene: NA; V gene: TRBV6-2/TRBV6-3; CDR3 DNA: TGTGCCAGCAGCCAAGGAGACCCGGGAACGAATGAGCAGTTCTTC; CDR3 protein: CASSQGDPGTNEQFF
J gene: TRBJ2-3; clone size: many; D gene: NA; V gene: TRBV12-3/TRBV12-4; CDR3 DNA: TGTGCCAGCAGTTTCCTCGGGGACTTAACGCAGTATTTT; CDR3 protein: CASSFLGDLTQYF
J gene: TRBJ1-2; clone size: medium-sized; D gene: TRBD1; V gene: TRBV10-1; CDR3 DNA: TGCGCCAGCAGTTCCGGGACAGGGGGCGGCTACACCTTC; CDR3 protein: CASSSGTGGGYTF
J gene: TRBJ1-4; clone size: medium-sized; D gene: NA; V gene: TRBV11-1; CDR3 DNA: TGTGCCAGCAGCTTAGACGCCGAGACAACTAATGAAAAACTGTTTTTT; CDR3 protein: CASSLDAETTNEKLFF
J gene: TRBJ2-7; clone size: medium-sized; D gene: NA; V gene: TRBV7-2; CDR3 DNA: TGTGCCAGCAGCTTTTACCGGGACAACGAGCAGTACTTC; CDR3 protein: CASSFYRDNEQYF
J gene: TRBJ2-1; clone size: medium-sized; D gene: TRBD2; V gene: TRBV6-5; CDR3 DNA: TGTGCCAGCACCACGACTAGCGGGAGTATGAATGAGCAGTTCTTC; CDR3 protein: CASTTTSGSMNEQFF
J gene: TRBJ2-7; clone size: many; D gene: NA; V gene: TRBV27; CDR3 DNA: TGTGCCACCGCAGGGTTCAAGGAGCAGTACTTC; CDR3 protein: CATAGFKEQYF
J gene: TRBJ2-3; clone size: medium-sized; D gene: NA; V gene: TRBV9; CDR3 DNA: TGTGCCAGCAGCGTCACAGGGATGGGCACAGATACGCAGTATTTT; CDR3 protein: CASSVTGMGTDTQYF
J gene: TRBJ2-1; clone size: NA; D gene: NA; V gene: TRBV5-4; CDR3 DNA: TGTGCCAGCAGCTTGACATCGGTCTCCTACAATGAGCAGTTCTTC; CDR3 protein: CASSLTSVSYNEQFF
J gene: TRBJ2-3; clone size: NA; D gene: TRBD2; V gene: TRBV5-1; CDR3 DNA: TGCGCCAGCAGCTTGGCCGCGGGAGTGCCGACAGATACGCAGTATTTT; CDR3 protein: CASSLAAGVPTDTQYF
J gene: TRBJ1-6; clone size: many; D gene: TRBD1; V gene: TRBV5-1; CDR3 DNA: TGCGCCAGCAGCTTCTCCATGGGACAGGGGTCGGATTCACCCCTCCACTTT; CDR3 protein: CASSFSMGQGSDSPLHF
J gene: TRBJ1-1; clone size: few; D gene: NA; V gene: TRBV20-1; CDR3 DNA: TGCAGGGCCCGGAGGATGAACACTGAAGCTTTCTTT; CDR3 protein: CRARRMNTEAFF
J gene: TRBJ2-7; clone size: NA; D gene: NA; V gene: TRBV28; CDR3 DNA: TGTGCCAGCAGCCTACCCCGGACACAGACCTACGAGCAGTACTTC; CDR3 protein: CASSLPRTQTYEQYF
J gene: TRBJ2-1; clone size: NA; D gene: NA; V gene: TRBV5-4; CDR3 DNA: NA; CDR3 protein: CASSLELAGVGTGNEQSF
J gene: TRBJ2-2; clone size: medium-sized; D gene: NA; V gene: TRBV7-7; CDR3 DNA: TGTGCTAGCAGTCAGTTTAGCGGGAACACCGGGGAGCTGTTTTTT; CDR3 protein: CASSQFSGNTGELFF
J gene: TRBJ1-5; clone size: many; D gene: NA; V gene: TRBV5-1; CDR3 DNA: TGCGCCAGCAGCTTGTATGGGACCCTAGGAGGGGAGCCCCAGCATTTT; CDR3 protein: CASSLYGTLGGEPQHF
J gene: TRBJ2-1; clone size: NA; D gene: TRBD2; V gene: TRBV5-1; CDR3 DNA: TGCGCCAGCAGCCCTGCCCGAGCGGGAGTCGGAAATGAGCAGTTCTTC; CDR3 protein: CASSPARAGVGNEQFF
J gene: TRBJ1-2; clone size: NA; D gene: NA; V gene: TRBV5-1; CDR3 DNA: TGCGCCAGCGGCTTGGAGGGTAACTATGGCTACACCTTC; CDR3 protein: CASGLEGNYGYTF
J gene: TRBJ1-4; clone size: medium-sized; D gene: NA; V gene: TRBV20-1; CDR3 DNA: TGCAGTGCTAGAGGGCAACAAGGAGAAAAACTGTTTTTT; CDR3 protein: CSARGQQGEKLFF
J gene: TRBJ1-1; clone size: medium-sized; D gene: NA; V gene: TRBV7-2; CDR3 DNA: TGTGCCAGCAGCTGGACAGTGAACACTGAAGCTTTCTTT; CDR3 protein: CASSWTVNTEAFF
J gene: TRBJ2-7; clone size: medium-sized; D gene: NA; V gene: TRBV11-2; CDR3 DNA: TGTGCCAGCAGTCCAGGGTTTAGCGAGCAGTACTTC; CDR3 protein: CASSPGFSEQYF
J gene: TRBJ1-2; clone size: medium-sized; D gene: NA; V gene: TRBV6-5; CDR3 DNA: TGTGCCAGCAGTTCGACATCTCGTAACTATGGCTACACCTTC; CDR3 protein: CASSSTSRNYGYTF
J gene: TRBJ2-2; clone size: few; D gene: TRBD2; V gene: TRBV5-1; CDR3 DNA: TGCGCCAGCAGCCATACCGGGACTAGCGGTTACGGGGAGCTGTTTTTT; CDR3 protein: CASSHTGTSGYGELFF
J gene: TRBJ2-5; clone size: many; D gene: NA; V gene: TRBV5-1; CDR3 DNA: TGCGCCAGCAGGGTAACGGGGAAAGAGACCCAGTACTTC; CDR3 protein: CASRVTGKETQYF
J gene: TRBJ2-5; clone size: many; D gene: NA; V gene: TRBV14; CDR3 DNA: TGTGCCAGCAGCCAACTTGGGAGTTCTAAAGAGACCCAGTACTTC; CDR3 protein: CASSQLGSSKETQYF
J gene: TRBJ2-3; clone size: many; D gene: NA; V gene: TRBV5-1; CDR3 DNA: TGCGCCAGCAGCTTGGAAGGACTTACCACAGATACGCAGTATTTT; CDR3 protein: CASSLEGLTTDTQYF
J gene: TRBJ1-2; clone size: medium-sized; D gene: NA; V gene: TRBV15; CDR3 DNA: TGTGCCACCAGCAATAGACAGTTTTGGGGCTATGGCTACACCTTC; CDR3 protein: CATSNRQFWGYGYTF
J gene: TRBJ2-6; clone size: medium-sized; D gene: TRBD1; V gene: TRBV7-6; CDR3 DNA: TGTGCCAGCAGCGGACAGGGGGCCGGGGCCAACGTCCTGACTTTC; CDR3 protein: CASSGQGAGANVLTF
J gene: TRBJ2-1; clone size: medium-sized; D gene: TRBD2; V gene: TRBV7-3; CDR3 DNA: TGTGCCAGCAGCTCCCTAGCGGGAGGCCCCTACAATGAGCAGTTCTTC; CDR3 protein: CASSSLAGGPYNEQFF
J gene: TRBJ1-2; clone size: medium-sized; D gene: NA; V gene: TRBV28; CDR3 DNA: TGTGCCTGGGGGGGGCAGGGAGGCGGCTACACCTTC; CDR3 protein: CAWGGQGGGYTF
J gene: TRBJ2-2; clone size: medium-sized; D gene: TRBD2; V gene: TRBV11-2; CDR3 DNA: TGTGCCAGCAGCTTATGGGGGGGGAAGAACACCGGGGAGCTGTTTTTT; CDR3 protein: CASSLWGGKNTGELFF
J gene: TRBJ1-5; clone size: NA; D gene: NA; V gene: TRBV12-3/TRBV12-4; CDR3 DNA: TGTGCCAGCAGTGCCGACGGTAGCCATCAGCCCCAGCATTTT; CDR3 protein: CASSADGSHQPQHF
J gene: TRBJ2-3; clone size: medium-sized; D gene: TRBD2; V gene: TRBV5-1; CDR3 DNA: TGCGCCAGCAGCTTGTACGGCGGGAGGTACGGGGATACGCAGTATTTT; CDR3 protein: CASSLYGGRYGDTQYF
J gene: TRBJ1-1; clone size: NA; D gene: NA; V gene: TRBV2; CDR3 DNA: TGTGCCAGCCTCCCGGTAACCATTGAAGCTTTCTTT; CDR3 protein: CASLPVTIEAFF
J gene: TRBJ2-1; clone size: medium-sized; D gene: NA; V gene: TRBV5-1; CDR3 DNA: TGCGCCAGCAGCATAAACAGTGAGCAGTTCTTC; CDR3 protein: CASSINSEQFF